This T cell receptor beta chain is drawn from a study of T cell responses to AZD1222 COVID-19 vaccine. Whole-study results and caveats: The study identified only six AZD1222 recipients as seropositive at baseline.

V was shortened by 6 bases and J by 0 bases, with 9 bases between the two germline ends. The CDR3 contains 14 residues. Germline loops: CDR1 SGHVS, CDR2 FQNEAQ. This table comes from immunoSEQ multiplex PCR, and its TCRdb copy is limited to in-frame clones, with some not included. The sample carries under 130,000 clones, roughly 87% recorded once. In regard to this clone: What it binds is not known.

The sequencing used peripheral blood, collected 28 days after the second AZD1222 dose. The chain combines TRBV7-8 with TRBJ1-3, with no clear D. This sequence was found in an adult who received the AZD1222 COVID-19 vaccine. CDR3 DNA: TGTGCCAGCAGGGTATCAGTCTCTGGAAACACCATATATTTT. Translated: CASRVSVSGNTIYF.